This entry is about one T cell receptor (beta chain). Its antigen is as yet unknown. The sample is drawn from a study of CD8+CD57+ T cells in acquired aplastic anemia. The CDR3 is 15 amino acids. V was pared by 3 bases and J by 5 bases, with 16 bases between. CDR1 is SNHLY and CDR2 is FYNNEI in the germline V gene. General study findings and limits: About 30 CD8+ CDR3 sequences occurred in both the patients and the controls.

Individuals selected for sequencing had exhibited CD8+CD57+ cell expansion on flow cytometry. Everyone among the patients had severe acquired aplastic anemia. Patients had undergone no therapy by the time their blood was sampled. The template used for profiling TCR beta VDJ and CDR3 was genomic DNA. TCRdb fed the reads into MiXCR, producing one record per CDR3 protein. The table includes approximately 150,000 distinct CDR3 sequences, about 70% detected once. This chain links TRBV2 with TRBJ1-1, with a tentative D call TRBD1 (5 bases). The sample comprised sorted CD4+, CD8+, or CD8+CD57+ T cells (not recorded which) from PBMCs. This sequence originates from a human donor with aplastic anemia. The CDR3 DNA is TGTGCCAGCAGTGAGTATGGAGGGGTAGGGACTGAAGCTTTCTTT. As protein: CASSEYGGVGTEAFF.